This T cell receptor beta chain derives from a study of PD-L1 blockade in urothelial cancer. Across the study: The researchers analyzed blood 3 weeks (second dose) and 6 weeks after treatment start. Blood gave a median about 150,000 T cells.

This table comes from immunoSEQ multiplex PCR, and its TCRdb copy is limited to in-frame clones, with some not included. There are roughly 54,000 clones in the sample; around 88% occur only once, and around 15% lies in the top ten. The CDR3 has 18 amino acids. The germline gives CDR1 LNHDA, CDR2 SQIVND (reference sequence). Losses at the gene ends were 4 bases for V and 3 bases for J; bases not matched to a gene: 14. As concerns this clone: Its antigen is still unknown.

The time point here: pretreatment peripheral blood. Metastatic or locally advanced urothelial carcinoma was present in the patients. Findings and caveats of the study: Clonality of blood TCR below the median before treatment predicted better survival.

Here the sequenced sample was PBMCs, taken around atezolizumab (anti-PD-L1) treatment. The J gene is TRBJ1-5, the V gene TRBV19, with 8 bases matching TRBD1. This sequence was found in a woman aged 55-75 years with urothelial cancer. CDR3 region: CASSNIGQGGWNNQPQHF. The CDR3 bases are TGTGCCAGTAGTAACATAGGACAGGGAGGGTGGAACAATCAGCCCCAGCATTTT. Looking up the rest from reference TRBV19 and TRBJ1-5 gives the full variable domain: DGGITQSPKYLFRKEGQNVTLSCEQNLNHDAMYWYRQDPGQGLRLIYYSQIVNDFQKGDIAEGYSVSREKKESFPLTVTSAQKNPTAFYLCASSNIGQGGWNNQPQHFGDGTRLSIL.